Listed below are T cell receptor beta chains from one sample, sequenced in a study of blood T cell repertoires in COVID-19. Here immunoSEQ multiplex PCR was the method, and the copy in TCRdb shows in-frame clones only, minus some. The sample consists of about 250,000 clones, 80% to 90% of them appearing once. What was sequenced was PBMCs or T cells enriched from blood (not recorded which). All receptors derive from a middle-aged woman who had been exposed to COVID-19. Each CDR3 is given with its conserved first and last residue. D genes are given only for firm matches. Clone size, where shown, is once, few, many, or a class for clones that have expanded.

D: -; J: TRBJ2-3; length: 17; size: -; V: TRBV12-2; DNA: TGTGCAAGTCGCTTAACATACCGGGACAGGGAGACAGATACGCAGTATTTT; CDR3: CASRLTYRDRETDTQYF
D: TRBD1; J: TRBJ2-3; length: 17; size: -; V: TRBV12-5; DNA: TGTGCTAGTGGTTTGTTCGCCGGGACAGGGCGGACAGATACGCAGTATTTT; CDR3: CASGLFAGTGRTDTQYF
D: TRBD2; J: TRBJ2-7; length: 13; size: -; V: TRBV5-1; DNA: TGCGCCAGCAGCAGCGGGGGGCCCTACGAGCAGTACTTC; CDR3: CASSSGGPYEQYF
D: -; J: TRBJ2-3; length: 15; size: -; V: TRBV19; DNA: TGTGCCAGTAGTATTGGAGCGAGATTCACAGATACGCAGTATTTT; CDR3: CASSIGARFTDTQYF
D: -; J: TRBJ2-1; length: 15; size: -; V: TRBV7-3; DNA: TGTGCCAGCAGCTACGCCAGGGCCTCCTACAATGAGCAGTTCTTC; CDR3: CASSYARASYNEQFF
D: -; J: TRBJ1-1; length: 13; size: -; V: TRBV4-2; DNA: TGTGCCAGCAGCGATCGGTTCGGCACTGAAGCTTTCTTT; CDR3: CASSDRFGTEAFF
D: -; J: TRBJ1-2; length: 12; size: -; V: TRBV28; DNA: TGTGCCAGCAGGGCGGGTGAATATGGCTACACCTTC; CDR3: CASRAGEYGYTF
D: -; J: TRBJ1-1; length: 13; size: -; V: TRBV19; DNA: TGTGCCAGTAGCCGGTCCCCACGGACTGAAGCTTTCTTT; CDR3: CASSRSPRTEAFF
D: TRBD2; J: TRBJ2-3; length: 16; size: -; V: TRBV9; DNA: TGTGCCAGCAGCACCTATAGCGGGGGCAGCACAGATACGCAGTATTTT; CDR3: CASSTYSGGSTDTQYF
D: -; J: TRBJ1-5; length: 14; size: few; V: TRBV6-5; DNA: TGTGCCAGCAGACAGTCATATAGCAATCAGCCCCAGCATTTT; CDR3: CASRQSYSNQPQHF
D: TRBD1; J: TRBJ2-2; length: 15; size: few; V: TRBV6-5; DNA: TGTGCCAGCAGTTACTCGTCAGGGGGAATCGGGGAGCTGTTTTTT; CDR3: CASSYSSGGIGELFF
D: TRBD1; J: TRBJ1-6; length: 13; size: -; V: TRBV19; DNA: TGTGCCAGTAGTATTGGCAGCAGGGGGGTGCTCCACTTT; CDR3: CASSIGSRGVLHF
D: TRBD1; J: TRBJ1-3; length: 18; size: -; V: TRBV4-3; DNA: TGCGCCAGCAGCCAAGATTGGACAGGGGGTCTCTCTGGAAACACCATATATTTT; CDR3: CASSQDWTGGLSGNTIYF
D: -; J: TRBJ1-2; length: 13; size: -; V: TRBV28; DNA: TGTGCCAGCAGTTTAACTTCCGGTTATGGCTACACCTTC; CDR3: CASSLTSGYGYTF
D: -; J: TRBJ2-1; length: 17; size: -; V: TRBV2; DNA: TGTGCCAGCAGTGGCAGGGACTCTCTAAAGGGGTACAATGAGCAGTTCTTC; CDR3: CASSGRDSLKGYNEQFF
D: -; J: TRBJ1-4; length: 15; size: -; V: TRBV30; DNA: TGTGCCTGGAGTGTACAGTCCAGGGTTTACGAAAAACTGTTTTTT; CDR3: CAWSVQSRVYEKLFF
D: -; J: TRBJ1-3; length: 13; size: -; V: TRBV30; DNA: TGTGCCTGGAGTGTGACTGATGGAAACACCATATATTTT; CDR3: CAWSVTDGNTIYF
D: -; J: TRBJ1-1; length: 14; size: -; V: TRBV29-1; DNA: TGCAGCGTTCGAATGACAGGAGCTAACACTGAAGCTTTCTTT; CDR3: CSVRMTGANTEAFF
D: TRBD1; J: TRBJ1-6; length: 15; size: -; V: TRBV27; DNA: TGTGCCAGCAGCTCCGGACAGGACCGCGGTTCACCCCTCCACTTT; CDR3: CASSSGQDRGSPLHF
D: TRBD1; J: TRBJ2-7; length: 13; size: -; V: TRBV12-3/TRBV12-4; DNA: TGTGCCAGCAGTTCCCACAGGGGCTACGAGCAGTACTTC; CDR3: CASSSHRGYEQYF
D: -; J: TRBJ1-6; length: 15; size: once; V: TRBV9; DNA: TGTGCCAGCAGCGCCTCCGCGACAGGCAATTCACCCCTCCACTTT; CDR3: CASSASATGNSPLHF
D: -; J: TRBJ1-5; length: 15; size: -; V: TRBV18; DNA: TGTGCCAGCTCACCACCGGGGGGTCGGGATCAGCCCCAGCATTTT; CDR3: CASSPPGGRDQPQHF
D: -; J: TRBJ2-7; length: 13; size: -; V: TRBV19; DNA: TGTGCCAGTAGTATACGGGGGACCCACGAGCAGTACTTC; CDR3: CASSIRGTHEQYF
D: TRBD1; J: TRBJ1-2; length: 14; size: -; V: TRBV7-9; DNA: TGTGCCAGCAGGCCTGGACAGGACTCGTATGGCTACACCTTC; CDR3: CASRPGQDSYGYTF
D: -; J: TRBJ2-1; length: 12; size: once; V: TRBV3-1/TRBV3-2; DNA: TGTGCCAGCAGCCAAACAGCGGCTGAGCAGTTCTTC; CDR3: CASSQTAAEQFF
D: -; J: TRBJ1-1; length: 15; size: -; V: TRBV28; DNA: TGTGCCAGCAGTAGGGCTGGAGGGCGTAACACTGAAGCTTTCTTT; CDR3: CASSRAGGRNTEAFF
D: -; J: TRBJ1-2; length: 12; size: -; V: TRBV6-5; DNA: TGTGCCAGCATGGCAACTAACTATGGCTACACCTTC; CDR3: CASMATNYGYTF
D: -; J: TRBJ1-3; length: 18; size: -; V: TRBV5-1; DNA: TGCGCCAGCAGCTCCCGTGGGGGGGACCTCTTTTCTGGAAACACCATATATTTT; CDR3: CASSSRGGDLFSGNTIYF